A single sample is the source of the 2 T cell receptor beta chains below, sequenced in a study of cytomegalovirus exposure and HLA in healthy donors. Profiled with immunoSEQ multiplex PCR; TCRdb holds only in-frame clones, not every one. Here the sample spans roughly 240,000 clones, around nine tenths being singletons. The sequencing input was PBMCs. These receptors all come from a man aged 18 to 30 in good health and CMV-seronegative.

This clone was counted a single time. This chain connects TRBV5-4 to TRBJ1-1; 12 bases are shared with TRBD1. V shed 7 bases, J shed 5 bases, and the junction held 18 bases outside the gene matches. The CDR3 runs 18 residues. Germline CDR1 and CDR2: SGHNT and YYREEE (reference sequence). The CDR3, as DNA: TGTGCCAGCCCCTCGCGAGTTGGGACAGGGGGCGAAGGGACTGAAGCTTTCTTT. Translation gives CASPSRVGTGGEGTEAFF.

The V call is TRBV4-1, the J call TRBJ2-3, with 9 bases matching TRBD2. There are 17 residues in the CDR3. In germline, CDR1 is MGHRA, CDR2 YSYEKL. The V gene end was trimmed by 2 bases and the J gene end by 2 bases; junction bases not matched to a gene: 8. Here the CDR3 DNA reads TGCGCCAGCAGCCAATACCCTAGCGGGGTCGACACAGATACGCAGTATTTT. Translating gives CASSQYPSGVDTDTQYF.